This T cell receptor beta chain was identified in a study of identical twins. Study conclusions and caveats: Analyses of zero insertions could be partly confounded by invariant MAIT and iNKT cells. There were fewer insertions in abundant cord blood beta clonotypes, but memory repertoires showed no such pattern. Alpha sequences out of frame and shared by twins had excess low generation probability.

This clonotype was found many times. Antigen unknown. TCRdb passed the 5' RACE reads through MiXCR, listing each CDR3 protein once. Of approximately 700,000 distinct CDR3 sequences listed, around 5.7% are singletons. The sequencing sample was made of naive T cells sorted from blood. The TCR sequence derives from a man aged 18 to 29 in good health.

CDR3 nucleotide sequence: TGCAGTGCCTCCCCGGGGGGGAGCAATCAGCCCCAGCATTTT. It yields the protein CSASPGGSNQPQHF. This sequence joins TRBV20-1 and TRBJ1-5, with a tentative D call TRBD1 (5 bases). CDR1 and CDR2 from the germline V gene are DFQATT and SNEGSKA (reference sequence). CDR3 length: 14 amino acids. V was shortened by 6 bases and J by 1 base, with 13 bases between the two germline ends.